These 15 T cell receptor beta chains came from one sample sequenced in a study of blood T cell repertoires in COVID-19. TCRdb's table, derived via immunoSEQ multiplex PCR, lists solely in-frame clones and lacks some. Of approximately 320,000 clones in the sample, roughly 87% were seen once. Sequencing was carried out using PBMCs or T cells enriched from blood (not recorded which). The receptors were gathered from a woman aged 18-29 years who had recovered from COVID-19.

CDR3 protein: CASSVTPGTGVQPQHF. CDR3 nucleotides: TGCGCCAGCAGCGTAACCCCCGGGACAGGGGTTCAGCCCCAGCATTTT. The chain joins TRBV5-1 to TRBJ1-5; 10 bases fit TRBD1. The CDR3 is 16 amino acids. CDR1 and CDR2 from the germline V gene are SGHRS and YFSETQ. V was pared by 4 bases and J by 6 bases, with 10 bases of the junction left unmatched.

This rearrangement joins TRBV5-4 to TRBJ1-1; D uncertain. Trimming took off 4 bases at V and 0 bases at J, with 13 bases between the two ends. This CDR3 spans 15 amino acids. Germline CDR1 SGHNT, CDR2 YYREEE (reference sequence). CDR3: CASSPQRAVNTEAFF. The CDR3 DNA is TGTGCCAGCAGCCCCCAGAGGGCGGTGAACACTGAAGCTTTCTTT.

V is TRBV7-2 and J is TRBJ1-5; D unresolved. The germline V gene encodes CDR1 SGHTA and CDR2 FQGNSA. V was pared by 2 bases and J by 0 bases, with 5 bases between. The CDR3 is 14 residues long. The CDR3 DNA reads TGTGCCAGCAGCTTAACGAGTAGCAATCAGCCCCAGCATTTT. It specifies CASSLTSSNQPQHF.

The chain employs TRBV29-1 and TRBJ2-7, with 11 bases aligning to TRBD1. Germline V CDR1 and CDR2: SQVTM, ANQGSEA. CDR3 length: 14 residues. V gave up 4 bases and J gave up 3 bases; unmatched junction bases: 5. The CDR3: CSVVTGTGGYEQYF. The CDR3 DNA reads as TGCAGCGTTGTAACCGGGACAGGGGGCTACGAGCAGTACTTC.

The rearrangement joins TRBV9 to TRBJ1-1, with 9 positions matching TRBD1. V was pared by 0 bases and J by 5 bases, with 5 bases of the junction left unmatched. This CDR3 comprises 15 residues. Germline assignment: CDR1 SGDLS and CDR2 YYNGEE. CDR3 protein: CASSVAGTGKTEAFF. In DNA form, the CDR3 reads TGTGCCAGCAGCGTAGCTGGGACAGGGAAGACTGAAGCTTTCTTT.

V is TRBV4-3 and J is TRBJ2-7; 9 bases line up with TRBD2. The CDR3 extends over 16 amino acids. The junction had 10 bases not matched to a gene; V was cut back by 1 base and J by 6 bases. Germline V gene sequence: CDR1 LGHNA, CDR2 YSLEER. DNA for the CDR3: TGCGCCAGCAGCCAAGGGTTCGGCGGGGGGGCCTCCGAGCAGTACTTC. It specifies CASSQGFGGGASEQYF.

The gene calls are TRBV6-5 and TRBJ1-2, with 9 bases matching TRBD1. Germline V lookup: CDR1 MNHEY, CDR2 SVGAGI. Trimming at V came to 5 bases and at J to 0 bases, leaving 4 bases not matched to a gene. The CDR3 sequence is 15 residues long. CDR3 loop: CASSRTGETNYGYTF. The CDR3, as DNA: TGTGCCAGCAGTAGGACAGGGGAAACTAACTATGGCTACACCTTC.

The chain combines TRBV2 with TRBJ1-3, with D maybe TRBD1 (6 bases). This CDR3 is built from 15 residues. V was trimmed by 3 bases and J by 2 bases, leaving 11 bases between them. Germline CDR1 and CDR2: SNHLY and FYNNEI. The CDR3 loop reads CASSDYTGTGNTIYF. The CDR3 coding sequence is TGTGCCAGCAGTGACTACACAGGGACTGGAAACACCATATATTTT. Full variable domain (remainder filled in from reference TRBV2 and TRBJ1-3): EPEVTQTPSHQVTQMGQEVILRCVPISNHLYFYWYRQILGQKVEFLVSFYNNEISEKSEIFDDQFSVERPDGSNFTLKIRSTKLEDSAMYFCASSDYTGTGNTIYFGEGSWLTVV.

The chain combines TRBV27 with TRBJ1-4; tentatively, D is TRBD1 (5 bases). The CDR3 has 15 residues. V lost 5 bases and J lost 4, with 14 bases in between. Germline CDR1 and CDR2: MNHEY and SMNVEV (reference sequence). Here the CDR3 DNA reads TGTGCCAGCAGTCCCCAGGGTGAACATAATGAAAAACTGTTTTTT. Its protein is CASSPQGEHNEKLFF.

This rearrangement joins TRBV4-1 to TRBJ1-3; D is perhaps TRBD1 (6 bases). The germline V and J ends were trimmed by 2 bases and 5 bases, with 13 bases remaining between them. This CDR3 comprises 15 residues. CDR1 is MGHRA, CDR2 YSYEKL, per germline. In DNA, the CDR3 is TGCGCCAGCAGCCAATCATGGGGGCATCGAAACACCATATATTTT. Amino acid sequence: CASSQSWGHRNTIYF.

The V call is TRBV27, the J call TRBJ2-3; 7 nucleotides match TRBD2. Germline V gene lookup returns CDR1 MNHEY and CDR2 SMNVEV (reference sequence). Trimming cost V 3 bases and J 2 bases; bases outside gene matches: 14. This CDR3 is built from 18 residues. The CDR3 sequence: CASSFPIPLADLTDTQYF. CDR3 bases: TGTGCCAGCAGTTTTCCAATACCCCTAGCGGATCTCACAGATACGCAGTATTTT.

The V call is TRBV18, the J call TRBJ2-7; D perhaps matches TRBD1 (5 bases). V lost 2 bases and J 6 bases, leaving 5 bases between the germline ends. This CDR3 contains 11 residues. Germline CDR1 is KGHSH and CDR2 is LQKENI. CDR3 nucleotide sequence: TGTGCCAGCTCACCAGGGGCCGAGCAGTACTTC. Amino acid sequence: CASSPGAEQYF. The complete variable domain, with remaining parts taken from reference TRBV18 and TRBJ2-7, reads NAGVMQNPRHLVRRRGQEARLRCSPMKGHSHVYWYRQLPEEGLKFMVYLQKENIIDESGMPKERFSAEFPKEGPSILRIQQVVRGDSAAYFCASSPGAEQYFGPGTRLTVT.

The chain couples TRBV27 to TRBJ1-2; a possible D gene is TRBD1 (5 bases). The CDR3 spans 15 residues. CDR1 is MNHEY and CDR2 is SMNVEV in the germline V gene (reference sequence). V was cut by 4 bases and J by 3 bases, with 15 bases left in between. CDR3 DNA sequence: TGTGCCAGCAGTTATTGGGGGGGTCGAGACTATGGCTACACCTTC. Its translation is CASSYWGGRDYGYTF.

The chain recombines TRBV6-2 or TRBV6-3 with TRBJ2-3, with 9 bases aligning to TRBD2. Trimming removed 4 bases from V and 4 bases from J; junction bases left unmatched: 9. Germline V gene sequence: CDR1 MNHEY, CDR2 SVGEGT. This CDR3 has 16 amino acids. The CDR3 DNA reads TGTGCCAGCAGTTTCTACTATAGCGGGAGCCCAGATACGCAGTATTTT. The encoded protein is CASSFYYSGSPDTQYF.

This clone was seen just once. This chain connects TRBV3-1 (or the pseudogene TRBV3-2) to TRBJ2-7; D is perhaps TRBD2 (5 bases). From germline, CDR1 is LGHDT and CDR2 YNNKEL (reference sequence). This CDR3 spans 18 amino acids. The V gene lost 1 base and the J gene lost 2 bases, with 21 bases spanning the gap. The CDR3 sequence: CASSQVGRPPLRAYEQYF. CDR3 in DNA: TGTGCCAGCAGCCAAGTAGGAAGGCCCCCGTTGAGGGCCTACGAGCAGTACTTC.